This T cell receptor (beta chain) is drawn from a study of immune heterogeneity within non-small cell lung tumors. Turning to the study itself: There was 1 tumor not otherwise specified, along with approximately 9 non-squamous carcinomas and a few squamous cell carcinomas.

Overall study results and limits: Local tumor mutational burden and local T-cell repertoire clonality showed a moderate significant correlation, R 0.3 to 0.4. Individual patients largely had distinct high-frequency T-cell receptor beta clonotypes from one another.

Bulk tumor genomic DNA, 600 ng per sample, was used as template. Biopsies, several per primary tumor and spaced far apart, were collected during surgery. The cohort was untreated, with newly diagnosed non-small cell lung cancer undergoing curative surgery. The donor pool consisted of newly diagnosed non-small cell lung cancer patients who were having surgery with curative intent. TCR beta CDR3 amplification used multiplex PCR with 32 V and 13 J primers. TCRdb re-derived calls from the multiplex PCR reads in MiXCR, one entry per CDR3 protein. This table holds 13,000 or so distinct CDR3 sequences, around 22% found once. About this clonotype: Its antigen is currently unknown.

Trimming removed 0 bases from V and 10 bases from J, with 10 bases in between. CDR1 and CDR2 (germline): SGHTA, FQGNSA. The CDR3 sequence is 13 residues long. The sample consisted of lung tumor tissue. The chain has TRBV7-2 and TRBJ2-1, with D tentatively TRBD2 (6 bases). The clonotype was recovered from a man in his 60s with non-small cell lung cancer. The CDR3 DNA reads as TGTGCCAGCAGCTTAGCACGGGAGTGGGAGCAGTTCTTC. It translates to CASSLAREWEQFF.